This passage covers 24 T cell receptor beta chains from one sample sequenced in a study of T cells after posttransplantation cyclophosphamide. Some clones are missing from TCRdb's copy, which holds only in-frame ones; the method was immunoSEQ multiplex PCR. The repertoire consists of some 61,000 clones, with around 95% occurring once and the leading ten covering 3%. Sequenced input: PBMCs. These TCRs come from a woman younger than 45 in good health and a related stem cell transplant donor.

This clone has just one count. Here the CDR3 DNA reads TGTGCCAGCTCATCCGGGACAGGTGACTATGGCTACACCTTC. Residues: CASSSGTGDYGYTF. This chain connects TRBV18 to TRBJ1-2; TRBD1 aligns across 8 bases. The CDR3 is 14 residues long. Germline V lookup: CDR1 KGHSH, CDR2 LQKENI. The V and J ends lost 5 bases and 3 bases, in that order; junction bases with no gene match: 5.

CDR3 residues: CASSSNSGDSYNEQFF. CDR3 DNA: TGTGCCAGCAGCTCAAATTCAGGGGACTCCTACAATGAGCAGTTCTTC. The J gene is TRBJ2-1, the V gene TRBV7-3; D perhaps matches TRBD1 (6 bases). From germline, CDR1 is SGHTA and CDR2 FQGTGA. V lost 4 bases and J 0 bases, leaving 13 bases between the germline ends. The CDR3 runs to 16 residues.

The gene calls are TRBV6-1 and TRBJ1-1; unclear D gene. Per the germline V gene, CDR1 is MNHNS and CDR2 is SASEGT. Trimming shortened V by 5 bases and J by 2 bases, and 6 bases separated the two germline ends. This CDR3 has 12 amino acids. CDR3 protein: CASSYVNTEAFF. In DNA, the CDR3 is TGTGCCAGCAGTTATGTTAACACTGAAGCTTTCTTT.

The chain carries TRBV7-9 and TRBJ2-7, with D tentatively TRBD1 (5 bases). Germline V gene sequence: CDR1 SEHNR, CDR2 FQNEAQ (reference sequence). V lost 3 bases and J lost 1, with 7 bases in between. The length of the CDR3 is 13 residues. This CDR3 is CASSLRQSYEQYF. The DNA for the CDR3 is TGTGCCAGCAGCTTGCGACAGTCCTACGAGCAGTACTTC.

V is TRBV30 and J is TRBJ1-1; D call uncertain. Germline CDR1 and CDR2: GTSNPN and SVGIG (reference sequence). Trimming pared 3 bases from V and 4 bases from J, leaving 12 bases between. This CDR3 region has 13 residues. The CDR3 DNA follows: TGTGCCTGGAGACGTTGGGCCCGCACTGAAGCTTTCTTT. Translating it yields CAWRRWARTEAFF.

This clone was detected once. This chain connects TRBV10-3 to TRBJ2-7, with D tentatively TRBD1 or TRBD2 (6 bases each). V was pared by 4 bases and J by 5 bases, with 12 bases between. The CDR3 is 13 residues long. Looked up from germline, CDR1 is ENHRY and CDR2 is SYGVKD. In nucleotides, the CDR3 is TGTGCCATCAGTGGGGTTAGGGGGGACGAGCAGTACTTC. Its translation: CAISGVRGDEQYF.

The chain carries TRBV27 and TRBJ2-7; TRBD2 aligns across 15 bases. This CDR3 contains 17 residues. Trimming took 3 bases from V and 4 from J; bases not matched to a gene: 7. The germline CDR1 and CDR2 sequences are MNHEY and SMNVEV (reference sequence). As DNA, the CDR3 is TGTGCCAGCAGTTTCCTCGGGACTAGCGGGGGGCGTTACGAGCAGTACTTC. The encoded protein is CASSFLGTSGGRYEQYF.

The V and J genes are TRBV7-8 and TRBJ2-5; D gene ambiguous. The ends were cut back, 4 bases at V and 5 bases at J, with 8 bases in the middle. Germline V gene data show CDR1 as SGHVS and CDR2 as FQNEAQ. The CDR3 has 12 amino acids. The CDR3 DNA reads as TGTGCCAGCAGCTCCTTCGCTGAGACCCAGTACTTC. Its translation: CASSSFAETQYF.

The chain employs TRBV7-2 and TRBJ1-4; a possible D gene is TRBD1 (6 bases). Germline CDR1 and CDR2: SGHTA and FQGNSA. The CDR3 totals 15 residues. Trimming cost V 5 bases and J 8 bases, with 18 bases left between them. CDR3 DNA sequence: TGTGCCAGCAGCCGAATCCAGGGGCTGGGGGAAAAACTGTTTTTT. Its protein product is CASSRIQGLGEKLFF. Drawing the rest from reference TRBV7-2 and TRBJ1-4, the complete variable domain is GAGVSQSPSNKVTEKGKDVELRCDPISGHTALYWYRQSLGQGLEFLIYFQGNSAPDKSGLPSDRFSAERTGGSVSTLTIQRTQQEDSAVYLCASSRIQGLGEKLFFGSGTQLSVL.

The gene calls are TRBV5-1 and TRBJ2-5; TRBD1 matches at 11 bases. There are 15 residues in the CDR3. Germline V gives CDR1 SGHRS, CDR2 YFSETQ. Unmatched junction bases numbered 6, after V lost 4 bases and J lost 4 bases. The DNA of the CDR3 is TGCGCCAGCAGCCCCGGACAGGGGGCCTCAGAGACCCAGTACTTC. Its translation is CASSPGQGASETQYF.

This clone occurred once. This chain uses TRBV18 with TRBJ2-2; D is possibly TRBD1 or TRBD2 (5 bases each). Germline CDR1 and CDR2: KGHSH and LQKENI. Trimming shortened V by 0 bases and J by 4 bases, and 9 bases separated the two germline ends. This CDR3 is built from 15 residues. The CDR3 DNA sequence: TGTGCCAGCTCACCACCGGCAGGGAGCACCGGGGAGCTGTTTTTT. Its translation is CASSPPAGSTGELFF.

V usage is TRBV10-3 and J usage is TRBJ1-4, with D possibly TRBD1 on 6 matching bases. Germline lookup yields CDR1 ENHRY and CDR2 SYGVKD. The CDR3 has 13 residues. The V and J ends lost 8 bases and 5 bases respectively, with 12 bases between them. The CDR3 loop reads CAIGAGENEKLFF. CDR3 DNA sequence: TGTGCCATCGGAGCAGGGGAAAATGAAAAACTGTTTTTT.

The chain carries TRBV5-4 and TRBJ1-6, with 7 bases lining up with TRBD1. CDR1 is SGHNT, CDR2 YYREEE, per germline (reference sequence). The CDR3 is 18 amino acids. The V and J ends lost 0 bases and 5 bases, in that order; junction bases with no gene match: 11. The CDR3 nucleotides read TGTGCCAGCAGCTTGGCGTGGGGAAGGACAGGAGATAATTCACCCCTCCACTTT. The encoded protein is CASSLAWGRTGDNSPLHF.

This chain uses TRBV30 with TRBJ2-2; TRBD2 might be the D (5 bases). Trimming cost V 4 bases and J 7 bases, with 19 bases left between them. The CDR3 loop spans 15 amino acids. Germline CDR1 reads GTSNPN; CDR2 reads SVGIG (reference sequence). The CDR3 bases are TGTGCCTGGAAACCGGCCCCGGGATATGGCGGGGAGCTGTTTTTT. As protein: CAWKPAPGYGGELFF.

The CDR3 DNA is TGTGCCAGCAGTTCCCCTCTCGAGCAGTACTTC. It translates to CASSSPLEQYF. V and J are TRBV28 and TRBJ2-7, with D hard to call. This CDR3 comprises 11 residues. Trimming removed 4 bases at V and 6 bases at J, with 7 bases between. CDR1 and CDR2 (germline): MDHEN, SYDVKM. The whole variable domain, remainder taken from reference TRBV28 and TRBJ2-7, is DVKVTQSSRYLVKRTGEKVFLECVQDMDHENMFWYRQDPGLGLRLIYFSYDVKMKEKGDIPEGYSVSREKKERFSLILESASTNQTSMYLCASSSPLEQYFGPGTRLTVT.

The rearrangement links TRBV6-1 to TRBJ1-1; D is ambiguous. The V end was cut by 10 bases, the J end by 1 base, with 13 bases between. This CDR3 contains 13 residues. The germline gives CDR1 MNHNS, CDR2 SASEGT. The CDR3 region is CAITTLRNTEAFF. The CDR3 nucleotides are TGTGCCATCACCACCTTGAGGAACACTGAAGCTTTCTTT.

V is TRBV7-6 and J is TRBJ1-5, with 7 nucleotides matching TRBD1. Germline V CDR1 and CDR2: SGHVS, FNYEAQ. V gave up 6 bases and J gave up 3 bases; unmatched junction bases: 5. There are 14 residues in the CDR3. The CDR3 loop reads CASSTGTDNQPQHF. CDR3 DNA sequence: TGTGCCAGCAGTACCGGGACAGACAATCAGCCCCAGCATTTT.

The rearrangement links TRBV7-3 to TRBJ2-3, with 9 nucleotides matching TRBD2. CDR1 and CDR2 (germline): SGHTA, FQGTGA. Unmatched junction bases numbered 8, after V lost 5 bases and J lost 5 bases. CDR3 length equals 15 residues. The CDR3 sequence is CASSPQLRGGDTQYF. The CDR3 DNA sequence: TGTGCCAGCAGCCCCCAGTTGCGGGGGGGAGATACGCAGTATTTT.

The V gene is TRBV7-9, the J gene TRBJ2-7; D is possibly TRBD1 (6 bases). This CDR3 has 13 amino acids. Trimming left V 4 bases short and J 0 bases short, with 7 bases between. Germline V CDR1 and CDR2: SEHNR, FQNEAQ (reference sequence). The CDR3 DNA reads as TGTGCCAGCAGCTCGGACAGCTCCTACGAGCAGTACTTC. Translating it yields CASSSDSSYEQYF.

This clone was recorded only once. This chain joins TRBV2 and TRBJ2-5, with 7 nucleotides matching TRBD1. The CDR3 is 14 residues long. In germline, CDR1 is SNHLY, CDR2 FYNNEI. With 3 bases clipped from V and 5 bases from J, the junction kept 6 bases outside the gene matches. The CDR3 coding sequence is TGTGCCAGCAGTGACAGGGGGTCGAGGGAGACCCAGTACTTC. It is translated as CASSDRGSRETQYF.

This clone was counted a few times. J is TRBJ1-2 and V is TRBV6-4, with D unclear. Germline V gene lookup returns CDR1 MRHNA and CDR2 SNTAGT. Trimming took 2 bases from V and 4 from J, leaving 8 bases between them. The CDR3 is 13 residues long. The CDR3, as DNA: TGTGCCAGCAGTGACGGAGAAGGCTATGGCTACACCTTC. It yields the protein CASSDGEGYGYTF.

The genes are TRBV5-8 and TRBJ2-6; TRBD1 matches at 7 bases. Trimming at V came to 9 bases and at J to 0 bases, leaving 6 bases not matched to a gene. Germline loops: CDR1 SGHTS, CDR2 YDEGEE. The CDR3 sequence is 15 residues long. The CDR3 sequence: CATWDSFSGANVLTF. Here the CDR3 DNA reads TGTGCCACCTGGGACAGCTTCTCTGGGGCCAACGTCCTGACTTTC.

This chain joins TRBV29-1 and TRBJ2-5; D might be TRBD1 (5 bases). The V gene lost 1 base and the J gene lost 4 bases, with 10 bases spanning the gap. The CDR3 has 13 residues. The germline V gene encodes CDR1 SQVTM and CDR2 ANQGSEA. In DNA form, the CDR3 reads TGCAGCGTTGAAGCAATAGGGGTAGAGACCCAGTACTTC. Translated, it gives CSVEAIGVETQYF.

This clone was seen a few times. The chain employs TRBV29-1 and TRBJ2-2; weak D call: TRBD1 (6 bases). CDR1 and CDR2 (germline): SQVTM, ANQGSEA. The germline V and J ends were trimmed by 5 bases and 3 bases, with 19 bases remaining between them. This CDR3 contains 16 residues. The CDR3 spells CSVNAPGQGYTGELFF. CDR3 bases: TGCAGCGTTAATGCACCCGGGCAGGGGTACACCGGGGAGCTGTTTTTT.